This T cell receptor (beta chain) was sequenced in a study of response to subunit inactivated influenza vaccine. This clonotype appeared many times. Trimming at V came to 3 bases and at J to 4 bases, leaving 10 bases not matched to a gene. The CDR3 consists of 16 residues. TCRdb reprocessed the RT-PCR reads via MiXCR and lists one record per CDR3 protein. The table lists hundreds of thousands of distinct CDR3 sequences, 10% to 15% of them singletons, with less than 15% in the top ten. The sequencing here drew on PBMCs from blood, taken more than 35 days after vaccination. The genes are TRBV12-3 or TRBV12-4 and TRBJ2-5, with 8 bases aligning to TRBD2. The TCR comes from a man in his fifties who received an inactivated influenza vaccine. This CDR3 reads CASSFLAGGAGETQYF. The DNA of the CDR3 is TGTGCCAGCAGTTTTTTGGCCGGGGGGGCCGGAGAGACCCAGTACTTC.